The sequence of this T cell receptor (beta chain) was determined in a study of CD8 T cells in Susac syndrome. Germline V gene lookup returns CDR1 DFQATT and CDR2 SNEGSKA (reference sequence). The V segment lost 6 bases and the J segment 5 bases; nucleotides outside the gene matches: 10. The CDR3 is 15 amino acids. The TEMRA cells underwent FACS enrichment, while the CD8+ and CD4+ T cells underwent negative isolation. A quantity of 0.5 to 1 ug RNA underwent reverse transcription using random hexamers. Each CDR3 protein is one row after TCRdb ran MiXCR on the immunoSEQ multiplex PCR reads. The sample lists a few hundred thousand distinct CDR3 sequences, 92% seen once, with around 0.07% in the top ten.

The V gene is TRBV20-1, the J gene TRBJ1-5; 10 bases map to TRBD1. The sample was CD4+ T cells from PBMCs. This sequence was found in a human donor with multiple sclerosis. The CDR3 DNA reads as TGCAGTGCACTGCCCGGGACAGGGGCGGATCAGCCCCAGCATTTT. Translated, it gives CSALPGTGADQPQHF.